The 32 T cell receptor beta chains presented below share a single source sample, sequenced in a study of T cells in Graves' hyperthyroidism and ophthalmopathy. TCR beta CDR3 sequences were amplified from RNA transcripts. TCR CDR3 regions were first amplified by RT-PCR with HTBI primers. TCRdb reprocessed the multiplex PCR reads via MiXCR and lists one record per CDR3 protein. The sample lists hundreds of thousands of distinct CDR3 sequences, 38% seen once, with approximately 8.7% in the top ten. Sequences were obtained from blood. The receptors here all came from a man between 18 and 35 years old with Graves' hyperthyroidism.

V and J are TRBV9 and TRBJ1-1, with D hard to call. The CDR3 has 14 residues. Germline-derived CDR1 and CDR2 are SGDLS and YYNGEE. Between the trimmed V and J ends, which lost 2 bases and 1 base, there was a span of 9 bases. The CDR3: CASSVRGENTEAFF. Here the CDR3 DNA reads TGTGCCAGCAGCGTTCGGGGTGAGAACACTGAAGCTTTCTTT.

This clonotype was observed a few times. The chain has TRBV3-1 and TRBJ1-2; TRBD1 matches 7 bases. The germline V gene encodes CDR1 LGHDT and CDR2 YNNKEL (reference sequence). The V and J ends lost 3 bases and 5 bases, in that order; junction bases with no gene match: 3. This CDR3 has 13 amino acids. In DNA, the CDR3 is TGTGCCAGCAGCCAGGGACAGTATTATGGCTACACCTTC. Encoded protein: CASSQGQYYGYTF. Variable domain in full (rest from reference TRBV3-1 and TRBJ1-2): DTAVSQTPKYLVTQMGNDKSIKCEQNLGHDTMYWYKQDSKKFLKIMFSYNNKELIINETVPNRFSPKSPDKAHLNLHINSLELGDSAVYFCASSQGQYYGYTFGSGTRLTVV.

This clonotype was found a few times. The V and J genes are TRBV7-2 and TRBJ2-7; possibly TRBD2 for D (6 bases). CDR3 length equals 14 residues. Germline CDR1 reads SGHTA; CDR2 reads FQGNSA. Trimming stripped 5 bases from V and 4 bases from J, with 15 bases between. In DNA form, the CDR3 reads TGTGCCAGCAGCCTGGGACTTCTCTATTACGAGCAGTACTTC. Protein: CASSLGLLYYEQYF.

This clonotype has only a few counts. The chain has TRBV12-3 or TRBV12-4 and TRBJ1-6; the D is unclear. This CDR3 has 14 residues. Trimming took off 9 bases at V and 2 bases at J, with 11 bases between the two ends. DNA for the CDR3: TGTGCCAGTAGGGAGGGCCCCTATAATTCACCCCTCCACTTT. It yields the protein CASREGPYNSPLHF.

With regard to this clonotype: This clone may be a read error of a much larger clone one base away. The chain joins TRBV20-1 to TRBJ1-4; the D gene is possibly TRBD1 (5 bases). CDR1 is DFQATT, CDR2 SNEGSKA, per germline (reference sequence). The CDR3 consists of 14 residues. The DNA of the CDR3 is TGCAATGCTCCCGACAGTGGGGAAGGGGAAAAACTGTTTTTT. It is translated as CNAPDSGEGEKLFF.

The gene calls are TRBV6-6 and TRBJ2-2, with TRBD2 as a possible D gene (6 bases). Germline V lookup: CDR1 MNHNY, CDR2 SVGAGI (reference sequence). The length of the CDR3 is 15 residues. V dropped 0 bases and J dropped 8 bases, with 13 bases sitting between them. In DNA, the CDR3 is TGTGCCAGCAGTTACTCGGTGGCGGGATCGGGGGAGCTGTTTTTT. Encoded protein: CASSYSVAGSGELFF.

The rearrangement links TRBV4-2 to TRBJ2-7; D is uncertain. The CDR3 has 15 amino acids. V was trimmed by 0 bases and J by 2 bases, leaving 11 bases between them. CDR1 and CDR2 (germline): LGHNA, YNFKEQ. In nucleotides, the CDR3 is TGTGCCAGCAGCCAAGATATGGTAGTTCCCTACGAGCAGTACTTC. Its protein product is CASSQDMVVPYEQYF.

CDR3 nucleotide sequence: TGTGCCATCAGAGTACAGGGGGCCGGCGAGCAGTACTTC. Protein: CAIRVQGAGEQYF. The chain recombines TRBV10-3 with TRBJ2-7; 9 bases are shared with TRBD1. CDR1 and CDR2 (germline): ENHRY, SYGVKD. V dropped 6 bases and J dropped 6; count of bases not matched to a gene: 6. The CDR3 is made up of 13 amino acids.

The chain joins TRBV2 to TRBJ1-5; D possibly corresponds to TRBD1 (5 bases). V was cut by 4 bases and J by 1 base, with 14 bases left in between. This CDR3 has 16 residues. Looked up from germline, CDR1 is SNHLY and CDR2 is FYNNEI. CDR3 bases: TGTGCCAGCAGTGTGGGGGAGCAGAGGAGCAATCAGCCCCAGCATTTT. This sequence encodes CASSVGEQRSNQPQHF.

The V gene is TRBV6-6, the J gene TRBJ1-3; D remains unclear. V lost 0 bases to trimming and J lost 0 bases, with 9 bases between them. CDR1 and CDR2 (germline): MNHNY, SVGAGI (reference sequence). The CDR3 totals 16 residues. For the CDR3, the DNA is TGTGCCAGCAGTTACTCGGGCGCTCCCTCTGGAAACACCATATATTTT. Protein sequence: CASSYSGAPSGNTIYF.

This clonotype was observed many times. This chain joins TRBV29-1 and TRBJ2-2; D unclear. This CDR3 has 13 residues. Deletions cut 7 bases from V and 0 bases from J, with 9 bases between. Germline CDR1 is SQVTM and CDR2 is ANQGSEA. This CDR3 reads CSGARTNTGELFF. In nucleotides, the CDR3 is TGCAGCGGAGCGCGAACGAACACCGGGGAGCTGTTTTTT.

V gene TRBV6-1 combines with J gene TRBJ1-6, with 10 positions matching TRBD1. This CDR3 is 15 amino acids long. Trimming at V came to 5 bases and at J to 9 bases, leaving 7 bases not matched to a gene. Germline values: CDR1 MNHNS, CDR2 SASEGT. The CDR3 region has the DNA TGTGCCAGCAGTTCACGGGACAGGGGAAGTTCACCCCTCCACTTT. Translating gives CASSSRDRGSSPLHF.

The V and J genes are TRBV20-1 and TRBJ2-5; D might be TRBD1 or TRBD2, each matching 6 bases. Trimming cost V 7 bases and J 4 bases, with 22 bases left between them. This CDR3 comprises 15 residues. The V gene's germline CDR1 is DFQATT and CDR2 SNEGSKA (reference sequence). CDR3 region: CSDTNREELGETQYF. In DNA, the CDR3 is TGCAGTGATACAAACAGGGAGGAGTTAGGAGAGACCCAGTACTTC.

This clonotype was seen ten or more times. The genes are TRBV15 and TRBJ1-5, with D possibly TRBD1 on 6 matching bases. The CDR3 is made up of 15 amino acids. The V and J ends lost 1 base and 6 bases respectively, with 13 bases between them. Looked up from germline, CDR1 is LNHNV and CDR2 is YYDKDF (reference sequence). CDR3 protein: CATSRGLEGGQPQHF. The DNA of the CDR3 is TGTGCCACCAGCAGAGGGCTCGAGGGGGGTCAGCCCCAGCATTTT.

The CDR3 loop reads CASSIHRAGLMNTEAFF. CDR3 bases: TGTGCCAGTAGTATCCACAGGGCAGGGTTAATGAACACTGAAGCTTTCTTT. V is TRBV19 and J is TRBJ1-1; the D gene is possibly TRBD1 (6 bases). Trimming took 3 bases from V and 0 from J, leaving 17 bases between them. Germline CDR1 is LNHDA and CDR2 is SQIVND (reference sequence). The CDR3 contains 17 residues.

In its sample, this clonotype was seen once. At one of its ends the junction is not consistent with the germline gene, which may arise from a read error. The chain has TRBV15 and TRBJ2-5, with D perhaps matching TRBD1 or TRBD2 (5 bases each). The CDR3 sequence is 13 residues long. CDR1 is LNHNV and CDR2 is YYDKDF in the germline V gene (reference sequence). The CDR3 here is CASSRDLQKTQYF. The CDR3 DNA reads TGTGCCAGCAGCAGGGACCTCCAGAAGACCCAGTACTTC.

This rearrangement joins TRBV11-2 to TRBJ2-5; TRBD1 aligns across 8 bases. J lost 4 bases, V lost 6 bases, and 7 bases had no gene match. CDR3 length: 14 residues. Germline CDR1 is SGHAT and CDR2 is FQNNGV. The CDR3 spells CASRDRVGRETQYF. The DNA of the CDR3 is TGTGCCAGCAGGGACAGGGTCGGGAGAGAGACCCAGTACTTC. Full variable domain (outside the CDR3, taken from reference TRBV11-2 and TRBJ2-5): EAGVAQSPRYKIIEKRQSVAFWCNPISGHATLYWYQQILGQGPKLLIQFQNNGVVDDSQLPKDRFSAERLKGVDSTLKIQPAKLEDSAVYLCASRDRVGRETQYFGPGTRLLVL.

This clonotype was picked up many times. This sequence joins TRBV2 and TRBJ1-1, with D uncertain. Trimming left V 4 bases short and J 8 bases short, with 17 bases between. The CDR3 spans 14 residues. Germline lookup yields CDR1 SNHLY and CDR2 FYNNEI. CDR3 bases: TGTGCCAGCAGTGGCTTGGAAGGGATAACCGAAGCTTTCTTT. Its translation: CASSGLEGITEAFF. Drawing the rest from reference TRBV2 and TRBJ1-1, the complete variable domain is EPEVTQTPSHQVTQMGQEVILRCVPISNHLYFYWYRQILGQKVEFLVSFYNNEISEKSEIFDDQFSVERPDGSNFTLKIRSTKLEDSAMYFCASSGLEGITEAFFGQGTRLTVV.

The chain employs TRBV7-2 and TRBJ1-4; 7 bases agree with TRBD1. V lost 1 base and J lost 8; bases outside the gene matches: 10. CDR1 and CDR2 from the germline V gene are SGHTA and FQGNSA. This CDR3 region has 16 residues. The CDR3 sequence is CASSLGLRDSKEKLFF. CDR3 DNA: TGTGCCAGCAGCTTAGGCCTCCGGGACAGCAAAGAAAAACTGTTTTTT.

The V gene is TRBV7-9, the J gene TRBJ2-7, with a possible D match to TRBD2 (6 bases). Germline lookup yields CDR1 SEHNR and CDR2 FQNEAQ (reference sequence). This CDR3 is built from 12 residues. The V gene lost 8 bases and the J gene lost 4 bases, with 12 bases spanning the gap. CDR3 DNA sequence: TGTGCCAGCGGGACTTTGACGTACGAGCAGTACTTC. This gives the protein CASGTLTYEQYF.

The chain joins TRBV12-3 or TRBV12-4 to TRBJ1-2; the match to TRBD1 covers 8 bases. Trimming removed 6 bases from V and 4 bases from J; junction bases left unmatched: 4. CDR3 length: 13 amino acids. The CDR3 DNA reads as TGTGCCAGCAGACCCACAGGGGGCTATGGCTACACCTTC. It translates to CASRPTGGYGYTF.

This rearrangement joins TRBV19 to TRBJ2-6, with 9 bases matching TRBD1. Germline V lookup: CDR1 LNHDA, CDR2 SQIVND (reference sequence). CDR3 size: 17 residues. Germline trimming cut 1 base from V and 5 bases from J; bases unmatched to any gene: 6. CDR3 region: CASSIGTGDRWANVLTF. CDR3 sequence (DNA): TGTGCCAGTAGTATAGGGACAGGGGATCGGTGGGCCAACGTCCTGACTTTC.

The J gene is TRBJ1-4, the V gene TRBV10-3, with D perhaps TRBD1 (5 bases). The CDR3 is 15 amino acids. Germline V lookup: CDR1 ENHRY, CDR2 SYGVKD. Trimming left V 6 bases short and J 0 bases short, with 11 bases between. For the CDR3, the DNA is TGTGCCATCAGGCGGGACCGGGCAACTAATGAAAAACTGTTTTTT. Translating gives CAIRRDRATNEKLFF.

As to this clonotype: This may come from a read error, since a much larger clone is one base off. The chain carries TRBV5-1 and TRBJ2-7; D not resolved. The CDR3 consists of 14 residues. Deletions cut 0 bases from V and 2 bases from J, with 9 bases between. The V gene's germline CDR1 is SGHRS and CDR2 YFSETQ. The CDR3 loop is CASSLGTDAYEQYF. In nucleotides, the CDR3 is TGCGCCAGCAGCTTGGGGACGGATGCCTACGAGCAGTACTTC.

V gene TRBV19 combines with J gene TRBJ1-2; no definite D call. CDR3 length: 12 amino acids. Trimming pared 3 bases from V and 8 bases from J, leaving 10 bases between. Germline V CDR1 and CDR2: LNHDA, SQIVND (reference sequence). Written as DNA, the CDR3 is TGTGCCAGTAGTATCGAAGGGCACGGCTACACCTTC. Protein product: CASSIEGHGYTF.

CDR3 bases: TGTGCCATCAGTGAAGGGGTCTATTCACCCCTCCACTTT. Translated: CAISEGVYSPLHF. The genes are TRBV10-3 and TRBJ1-6; D is perhaps TRBD1 (5 bases). The CDR3 is made up of 13 amino acids. Trimming cost V 3 bases and J 8 bases, with 8 bases left between them. Germline V CDR1 and CDR2: ENHRY, SYGVKD.

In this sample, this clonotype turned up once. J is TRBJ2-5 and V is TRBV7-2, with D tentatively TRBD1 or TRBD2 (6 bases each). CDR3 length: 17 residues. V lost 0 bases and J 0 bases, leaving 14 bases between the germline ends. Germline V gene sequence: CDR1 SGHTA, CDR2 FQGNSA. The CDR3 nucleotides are TGTGCCAGCAGCTTAGCGCTCGGGGGCCCGTACCAAGAGACCCAGTACTTC. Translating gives CASSLALGGPYQETQYF.

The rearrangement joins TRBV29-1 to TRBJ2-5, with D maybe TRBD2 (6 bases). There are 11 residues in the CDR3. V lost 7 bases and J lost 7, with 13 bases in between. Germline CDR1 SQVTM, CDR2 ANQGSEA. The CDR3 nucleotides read TGCAGCGCCGGGACTCTGGGGACCCAGTACTTC. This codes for CSAGTLGTQYF.

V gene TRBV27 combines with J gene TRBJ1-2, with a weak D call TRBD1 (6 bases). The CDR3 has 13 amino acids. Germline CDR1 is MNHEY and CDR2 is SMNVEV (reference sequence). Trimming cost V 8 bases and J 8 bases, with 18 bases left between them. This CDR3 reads CASSWSGGLGYTF. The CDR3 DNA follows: TGTGCCAGCTCCTGGAGCGGGGGGCTCGGCTACACCTTC.

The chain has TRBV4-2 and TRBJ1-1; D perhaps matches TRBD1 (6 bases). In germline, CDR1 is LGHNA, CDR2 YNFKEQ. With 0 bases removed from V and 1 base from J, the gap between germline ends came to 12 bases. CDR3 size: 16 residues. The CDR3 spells CASSQEGGQGNTEAFF. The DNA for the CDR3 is TGTGCCAGCAGCCAAGAAGGGGGGCAGGGGAACACTGAAGCTTTCTTT.

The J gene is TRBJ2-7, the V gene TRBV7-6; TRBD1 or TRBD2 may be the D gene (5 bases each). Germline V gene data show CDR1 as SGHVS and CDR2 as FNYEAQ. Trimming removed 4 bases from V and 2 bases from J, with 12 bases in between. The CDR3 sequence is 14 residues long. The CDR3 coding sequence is TGTGCCAGCAGCTCCGGGACCCCCGCCTACGAGCAGTACTTC. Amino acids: CASSSGTPAYEQYF.

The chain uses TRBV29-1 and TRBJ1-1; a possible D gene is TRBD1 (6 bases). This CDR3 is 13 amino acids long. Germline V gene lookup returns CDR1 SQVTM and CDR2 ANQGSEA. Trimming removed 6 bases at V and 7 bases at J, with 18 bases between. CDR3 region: CSVETGGADEAFF. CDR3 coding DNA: TGCAGCGTCGAAACGGGGGGGGCGGATGAAGCTTTCTTT.